Listed below are T cell receptor beta chains from one sample, sequenced in a study of cytomegalovirus exposure and HLA in healthy donors. Clones were read by immunoSEQ multiplex PCR, and TCRdb kept only the in-frame ones, dropping some. Here the sample table reports tens of thousands of clones. Sample: PBMCs. These receptor sequences come from a girl aged 5-17 years in good health and CMV-seropositive. CDR3s include the opening cysteine and the closing phenylalanine or tryptophan. D genes are given only for firm matches.

>TRBD2|TRBJ2-5|TRBV10-1
CASSWGGPQETQYF
TGCGCCAGCAGTTGGGGGGGTCCGCAAGAGACCCAGTACTTC
>.|TRBJ2-5|TRBV6-5
CASRGGETQYF
TGTGCCAGCCGTGGGGGCGAGACCCAGTACTTC
>.|TRBJ1-2|TRBV6-6
CASNKIGGLDYGYTF
TGTGCCAGCAACAAGATAGGAGGTCTCGACTATGGCTACACCTTC
>TRBD1|TRBJ2-7|TRBV4-1
CASSQEDRGAYEQYF
TGCGCCAGCAGCCAAGAGGACAGGGGAGCCTACGAGCAGTACTTC
>.|TRBJ1-3|TRBV7-2
CASSTGLSSGNTIYF
TGTGCCAGCAGCACCGGACTGAGCTCTGGAAACACCATATATTTT
>TRBD1|TRBJ1-3|TRBV4-2
CASSPTTGGSGNTIYF
TGTGCCAGCAGCCCGACGACAGGGGGATCTGGAAACACCATATATTTT
>.|TRBJ2-2|TRBV7-7
CASSLGHLGTGELFF
TGTGCTAGCAGCTTAGGACACCTCGGCACCGGGGAGCTGTTTTTT
>.|TRBJ2-1|TRBV4-3
CASSRRMGDSYNEQFF
TGCGCCAGCAGCCGCCGTATGGGCGATTCCTACAATGAGCAGTTCTTC
>.|TRBJ2-5|TRBV7-3
CASSQHRQETQYF
TGTGCCAGCAGCCAACACCGTCAAGAGACCCAGTACTTC
>.|TRBJ2-2|TRBV6-1
CASSVQVRTGELFF
TGTGCCAGCAGTGTACAAGTCAGGACCGGGGAGCTGTTTTTT
>.|TRBJ1-1|TRBV19
CASSIVGIMNTEAFF
TGTGCCAGTAGTATAGTCGGGATTATGAACACTGAAGCTTTCTTT
>TRBD1|TRBJ1-2|TRBV9
CASSRLGDSVNYGYTF
TGTGCCAGCAGCCGGCTAGGGGACAGTGTTAACTATGGCTACACCTTC
>TRBD2|TRBJ2-2|TRBV6-1
CASRPGLSTGELFF
TGTGCCAGCAGGCCGGGACTAAGCACCGGGGAGCTGTTTTTT
>TRBD1|TRBJ1-2|TRBV9
CASSPGQGGGYTF
TGTGCCAGCAGCCCAGGACAGGGAGGTGGCTACACCTTC
>.|TRBJ2-5|TRBV29-1
CSVDSSGQSETQYF
TGCAGCGTTGATTCATCTGGACAATCGGAGACCCAGTACTTC
>.|TRBJ1-4|TRBV13
CASSLATKAEKLFF
TGTGCCAGCAGCTTAGCGACAAAAGCTGAAAAACTGTTTTTT
>TRBD2|TRBJ2-5|TRBV6-5
CASSQGDGGIETQYF
TGTGCCAGCAGCCAAGGGGACGGGGGGATCGAGACCCAGTACTTC
>.|TRBJ2-7|TRBV10-3
CAISVKGAEQYF
TGTGCCATCAGTGTCAAAGGGGCCGAGCAGTACTTC
>.|TRBJ1-1|TRBV9
CASSVVGGHDTEAFF
TGTGCCAGCAGCGTAGTAGGGGGTCACGACACTGAAGCTTTCTTT
>TRBD1|TRBJ1-5|TRBV4-3
CASSLGTGGNQPQHF
TGCGCCAGCAGCCTAGGGACAGGGGGCAATCAGCCCCAGCATTTT
>.|TRBJ2-1|TRBV29-1
CRGGSDNEQFF
TGCAGAGGCGGCAGCGACAATGAGCAGTTCTTC
>.|TRBJ1-2|TRBV2
CARGAGYGYTF
TGTGCCAGGGGCGCAGGCTATGGCTACACCTTC
>TRBD2|TRBJ2-5|TRBV4-1
CASSQETSSIGETQYF
TGCGCCAGCAGCCAAGAGACTAGCAGTATCGGGGAGACCCAGTACTTC
>.|TRBJ1-1|TRBV9
CASSVTRNTEAFF
TGTGCCAGCAGCGTAACTCGGAACACTGAAGCTTTCTTT
>.|TRBJ1-1|TRBV25-1
CASSEYGGDTEAFF
TGTGCCAGCAGTGAATATGGGGGGGACACTGAAGCTTTCTTT
>.|TRBJ1-2|TRBV14
CASSRRTGQLNGYTF
TGTGCCAGCAGCCGCAGGACGGGACAACTAAATGGCTACACCTTC
>TRBD1|TRBJ1-1|TRBV5-1
CASSFPGTGNTEAFF
TGCGCCAGCAGCTTCCCTGGGACAGGGAACACTGAAGCTTTCTTT
>.|TRBJ2-3|TRBV5-1
CASSSGVGDTQYF
TGCGCCAGCAGCTCCGGGGTGGGAGATACGCAGTATTTT
>TRBD1|TRBJ2-3|TRBV28
CASSLDRATQYF
TGTGCCAGCAGTTTGGACAGGGCTACGCAGTATTTT
>TRBD1|TRBJ2-5|TRBV11-1
CASSIGAVGTEETQYF
TGTGCCAGCAGCATTGGGGCGGTGGGGACAGAAGAGACCCAGTACTTC
>TRBD2|TRBJ2-1|TRBV4-3
CASSQGLAGVNEQFF
TGCGCCAGCAGCCAGGGACTAGCGGGGGTCAATGAGCAGTTCTTC
>.|TRBJ2-7|TRBV5-4
CASSQSQGSYEQYF
TGTGCCAGCAGCCAATCTCAGGGGTCCTACGAGCAGTACTTC
>TRBD1|TRBJ2-5|TRBV19
CASNRGRGETQYF
TGTGCCAGTAATAGGGGGCGAGGAGAGACCCAGTACTTC
>.|TRBJ2-4|TRBV13
CASSYITGSGIQYF
TGTGCCAGCAGCTATATAACAGGGTCGGGCATTCAGTACTTC
>.|TRBJ1-3|TRBV30
CAWSVTSGNTIYF
TGTGCCTGGAGTGTAACATCTGGAAACACCATATATTTT
>.|TRBJ2-7|TRBV4-3
CASSQGRKPGVGEQYF
TGCGCCAGCAGCCAAGGCCGTAAACCGGGAGTAGGCGAGCAGTACTTC
>.|TRBJ2-5|TRBV9
CASSVGGRETQYF
TGTGCCAGCAGCGTAGGAGGGAGAGAGACCCAGTACTTC
>.|TRBJ2-1|TRBV28
CASSLTDILTPNEQFF
TGTGCCAGCAGTTTAACGGACATCCTAACCCCCAATGAGCAGTTCTTC
>TRBD1|TRBJ2-3|TRBV11-2
CASSLGRTGIDTQYF
TGTGCCAGCAGCTTAGGGAGGACAGGTATAGATACGCAGTATTTT
>.|TRBJ2-4|TRBV4-1
CASSRTVFLAKNIQYF
TGCGCCAGCAGCCGCACAGTATTCCTAGCCAAAAACATTCAGTACTTC
>.|TRBJ1-1|TRBV9
CASSPISYGEAFF
TGTGCCAGCAGCCCTATTTCCTATGGGGAGGCTTTCTTT
>.|TRBJ1-1|TRBV11-2
CASSSTASLEAFF
TGTGCCAGCAGCTCGACAGCATCTCTTGAAGCTTTCTTT
>TRBD1|TRBJ2-2|TRBV25-1
CASSEQGQGGAGELFF
TGTGCCAGCAGTGAACAGGGACAGGGGGGAGCCGGGGAGCTGTTTTTT
>TRBD2|TRBJ2-1|TRBV5-7
CASSLGPGTSVDNEQFF
TGTGCCAGCAGCTTGGGCCCCGGGACTAGCGTTGACAATGAGCAGTTCTTC
>.|TRBJ2-3|TRBV9
CASSVAGVGALGSQYF
TGTGCCAGCAGCGTAGCGGGAGTAGGAGCCCTCGGGTCGCAGTATTTT
>.|TRBJ2-3|TRBV19
CASSSDLRGADTQYF
TGTGCCAGTAGCTCAGACCTTCGCGGCGCAGATACGCAGTATTTT
>.|TRBJ1-1|TRBV6-5
CASSYEGSNTEAFF
TGTGCCAGCAGTTATGAGGGTTCGAACACTGAAGCTTTCTTT
>TRBD1|TRBJ1-2|TRBV30
CAWHRGWDYGYTF
TGTGCCTGGCACAGGGGGTGGGACTATGGCTACACCTTC
>TRBD2|TRBJ2-5|TRBV7-6
CASSLRTGGPETQYF
TGTGCCAGCAGCTTACGGACGGGGGGTCCTGAGACCCAGTACTTC
>.|TRBJ2-7|TRBV7-9
CASSLAHGGSSYEQYF
TGTGCCAGCAGCTTAGCGCACGGTGGGAGCTCCTACGAGCAGTACTTC
>TRBD1|TRBJ2-7|TRBV5-6
CASSSGQGSTYEQYF
TGTGCCAGCAGTTCCGGACAGGGGTCCACCTACGAGCAGTACTTC
>.|TRBJ2-3|TRBV5-1
CASSLDQGLYKQYF
TGCGCCAGCAGCTTGGATCAGGGCCTTTATAAGCAGTATTTT
>TRBD2|TRBJ2-3|TRBV13
CASSILLAGGLKDTQYF
TGTGCCAGCAGCATCCTATTAGCGGGGGGGCTCAAAGATACGCAGTATTTT
>.|TRBJ1-3|TRBV19
CASRLQGRGGNTIYF
TGTGCCAGTAGGCTACAGGGTCGGGGCGGAAACACCATATATTTT
>TRBD1|TRBJ2-7|TRBV18
CASRTGDTYEQYF
TGTGCCAGCAGAACAGGGGACACCTACGAGCAGTACTTC